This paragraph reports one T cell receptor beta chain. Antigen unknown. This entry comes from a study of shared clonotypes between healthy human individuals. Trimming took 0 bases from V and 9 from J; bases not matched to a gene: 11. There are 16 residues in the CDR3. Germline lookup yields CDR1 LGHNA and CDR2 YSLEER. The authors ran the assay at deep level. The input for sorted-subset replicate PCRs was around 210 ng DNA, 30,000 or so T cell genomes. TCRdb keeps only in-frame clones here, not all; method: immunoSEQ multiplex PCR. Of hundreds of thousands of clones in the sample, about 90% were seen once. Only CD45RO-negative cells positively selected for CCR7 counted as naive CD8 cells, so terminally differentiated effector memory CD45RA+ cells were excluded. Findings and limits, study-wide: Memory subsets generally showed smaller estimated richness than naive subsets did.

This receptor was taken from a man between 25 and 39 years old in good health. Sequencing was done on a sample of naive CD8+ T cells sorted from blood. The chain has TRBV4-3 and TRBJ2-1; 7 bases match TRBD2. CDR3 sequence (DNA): TGCGCCAGCAGCCAAGATCTCCTAGCGGAGTCGATTGAGCAGTTCTTC. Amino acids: CASSQDLLAESIEQFF.